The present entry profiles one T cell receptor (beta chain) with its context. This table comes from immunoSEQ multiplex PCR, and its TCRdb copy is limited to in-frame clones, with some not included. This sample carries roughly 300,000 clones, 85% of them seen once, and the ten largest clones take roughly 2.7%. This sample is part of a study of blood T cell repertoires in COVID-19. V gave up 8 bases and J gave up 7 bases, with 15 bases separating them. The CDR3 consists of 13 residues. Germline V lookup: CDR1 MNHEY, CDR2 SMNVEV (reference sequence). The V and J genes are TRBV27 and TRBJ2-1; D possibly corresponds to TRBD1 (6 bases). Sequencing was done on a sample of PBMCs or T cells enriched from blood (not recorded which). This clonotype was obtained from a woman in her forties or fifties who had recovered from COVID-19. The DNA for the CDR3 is TGTGCCAGCCGCAAACAGGGAGAAAATGAGCAGTTCTTC. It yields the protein CASRKQGENEQFF.